This T cell receptor beta chain originates from a study of blood T cell repertoires in COVID-19. Germline V gives CDR1 SQVTM, CDR2 ANQGSEA. V trimming: 3 bases; J trimming: 11 bases; junction bases outside the gene matches: 5. The CDR3 has 11 residues. Sequenced by immunoSEQ multiplex PCR; TCRdb stores in-frame clones only, minus some. Altogether some 250,000 clones are present, roughly nine tenths being singletons, with the ten largest covering roughly 12%. The sequenced sample was peripheral blood. The gene calls are TRBV29-1 and TRBJ1-1; 8 bases match TRBD1. The receptor's source is a woman aged 25 to 39 with COVID-19, enrolled during active disease. The CDR3 spells CSVEPGGAAFF. The CDR3 bases are TGCAGCGTTGAGCCAGGGGGCGCCGCTTTCTTT.